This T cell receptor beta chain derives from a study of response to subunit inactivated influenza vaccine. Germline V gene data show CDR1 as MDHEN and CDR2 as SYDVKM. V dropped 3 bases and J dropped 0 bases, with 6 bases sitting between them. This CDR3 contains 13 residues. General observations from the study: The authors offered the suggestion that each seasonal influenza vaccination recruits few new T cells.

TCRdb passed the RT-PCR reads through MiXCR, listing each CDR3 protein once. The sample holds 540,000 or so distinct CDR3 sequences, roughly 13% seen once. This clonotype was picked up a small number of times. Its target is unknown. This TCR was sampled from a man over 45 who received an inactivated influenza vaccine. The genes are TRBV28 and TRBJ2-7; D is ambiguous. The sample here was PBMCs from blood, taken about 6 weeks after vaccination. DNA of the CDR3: TGTGCCAGCAGTTTCAGTTACTCCTACGAGCAGTACTTC. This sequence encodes CASSFSYSYEQYF.